Listed here are 31 T cell receptor beta chains from one sample, sequenced in a study of early T cells in non-severe SARS-CoV-2 infection. TCRdb analysed the 5' RACE reads with MiXCR anew, one entry per CDR3 protein. The sample lists approximately 50,000 distinct CDR3 sequences, roughly 10% occurring once. The specimen sequenced was whole blood. All receptors derive from an adult who was a healthcare worker with PCR-confirmed SARS-CoV-2 infection or an uninfected control (not recorded which).

This clonotype has a count of ten or more. This rearrangement joins TRBV24-1 to TRBJ2-2; D might be TRBD1 (5 bases). The CDR3 covers 14 residues. Germline-derived CDR1 and CDR2 are KGHDR and SFDVKD. The V end was cut by 2 bases, the J end by 5 bases, with 8 bases between. CDR3 sequence (DNA): TGTGCCACCAGTGATTCCAGGGTTACCGGGGAGCTGTTTTTT. Encoded protein: CATSDSRVTGELFF.

This clonotype was detected ten times or more. DNA of the CDR3: TGTGCCAGCAGCCCCCCGGGACTCCCATATGGCGCTGAGCAGTTCTTC. Protein product: CASSPPGLPYGAEQFF. The chain links TRBV14 to TRBJ2-1, with D tentatively TRBD2 (6 bases). This CDR3 comprises 16 residues. V lost 4 bases, J lost 9 bases, and 22 bases lay in between. Per the germline V gene, CDR1 is SGHDN and CDR2 is FVKESK.

The genes are TRBV29-1 and TRBJ2-5; 8 nucleotides agree with TRBD2. This CDR3 contains 13 residues. The J segment lost 6 bases and the V segment lost 4 bases, leaving 7 bases of the junction unmatched. Germline V gene data show CDR1 as SQVTM and CDR2 as ANQGSEA. The DNA of the CDR3 is TGCAGCGTTGTCGCGGGGGGCGAGAAGACCCAGTACTTC. Protein product: CSVVAGGEKTQYF.

This clonotype appeared a few times. The chain has TRBV20-1 and TRBJ2-2; possibly TRBD1 for D (6 bases). V lost 2 bases and J 6 bases, leaving 22 bases between the germline ends. Per germline, CDR1 DFQATT and CDR2 SNEGSKA (reference sequence). The CDR3 consists of 17 residues. The CDR3 DNA reads TGCAGTGCTAGAACCACGGGACCAAACAGGGTCCCCGGGGAGCTGTTTTTT. This translates into CSARTTGPNRVPGELFF.

There are many counts of this clonotype. The J gene is TRBJ2-1, the V gene TRBV6-1; D unresolved. The germline gives CDR1 MNHNS, CDR2 SASEGT. Trimming took 2 bases from V and 1 from J, leaving 9 bases between them. This CDR3 is built from 15 residues. CDR3 sequence (DNA): TGTGCCAGCAGTGAATCTGGGAATTCCTACAATGAGCAGTTCTTC. It translates to CASSESGNSYNEQFF.

J is TRBJ1-1 and V is TRBV28; no clear D. Germline CDR1 reads MDHEN; CDR2 reads SYDVKM. The CDR3 runs to 14 residues. Trimming removed 1 base from V and 10 bases from J, with 16 bases in between. This CDR3 reads CASSLSESGGRAFF. The CDR3, as DNA: TGTGCCAGCAGTTTATCGGAGTCGGGAGGGCGAGCTTTCTTT.

The chain uses TRBV20-1 and TRBJ1-3; D uncertain. The V and J ends lost 4 bases and 0 bases respectively, with 7 bases between them. CDR1 is DFQATT, CDR2 SNEGSKA, per germline (reference sequence). CDR3 length equals 13 residues. CDR3 protein: CSATGRSGNTIYF. The CDR3 DNA is TGCAGTGCTACCGGGCGCTCTGGAAACACCATATATTTT.

Judged by abundance, this clonotype is medium-sized. V is TRBV20-1 and J is TRBJ1-5; a possible D gene is TRBD1 (5 bases). The CDR3 totals 15 residues. Germline values: CDR1 DFQATT, CDR2 SNEGSKA (reference sequence). The germline V and J ends were trimmed by 0 bases and 0 bases, with 9 bases remaining between them. CDR3: CSARDRGNSNQPQHF. The CDR3 DNA reads TGCAGTGCTAGAGATAGGGGCAATAGCAATCAGCCCCAGCATTTT.

This clonotype was counted ten times or more. The chain recombines TRBV6-1 with TRBJ1-3, with TRBD1 matching over 8 bases. J was trimmed by 3 bases and V by 5 bases; bases with no gene match: 9. The germline V gene has CDR1 MNHNS and CDR2 SASEGT. The CDR3 length is 16 residues. In DNA form, the CDR3 reads TGTGCCAGCAGTCGAGGGGCCAGGGGGCATGGAAACACCATATATTTT. Protein product: CASSRGARGHGNTIYF.

This clonotype was counted many times. The chain is built from TRBV25-1 and TRBJ1-5; D gene uncertain. Germline CDR1 and CDR2: MGHDK and SYGVNS. V lost 3 bases and J lost 1, with 10 bases in between. There are 15 residues in the CDR3. CDR3 DNA: TGTGCCAGCAGTGACGGTAACGGGAGCAATCAGCCCCAGCATTTT. Protein product: CASSDGNGSNQPQHF.

In its sample, this clonotype is medium-sized. The chain employs TRBV6-2 or TRBV6-3 and TRBJ1-1; 8 bases match TRBD1. CDR3 length: 17 residues. V lost 7 bases to trimming and J lost 1 base; unmatched junction nucleotides: 14. The germline gives CDR1 MNHEY, CDR2 SVGEGT. CDR3 coding DNA: TGTGCCAGCACCGACCCCTCCGACAGGGGAGAGAACACTGAAGCTTTCTTT. Translated, it gives CASTDPSDRGENTEAFF.

This clonotype was seen many times. The chain has TRBV27 and TRBJ2-5, with D possibly TRBD2 on 6 matching bases. From germline, CDR1 is MNHEY and CDR2 SMNVEV (reference sequence). With 6 bases removed from V and 1 base from J, the gap between germline ends came to 15 bases. This CDR3 has 15 residues. CDR3 DNA sequence: TGTGCCAGCAGCCGTGTAGCGGCTAGCCAAGAGACCCAGTACTTC. This gives the protein CASSRVAASQETQYF.

There are a few counts of this clonotype. The V gene is TRBV2, the J gene TRBJ1-4; TRBD1 is a possible D gene (5 bases). Germline assignment: CDR1 SNHLY and CDR2 FYNNEI. The CDR3 loop spans 11 amino acids. The V end was cut by 7 bases, the J end by 7 bases, with 7 bases between. CDR3 sequence reads: CASTGFEKLFF. DNA for the CDR3: TGTGCCAGCACAGGGTTTGAAAAACTGTTTTTT.

The sample holds many counts of this clonotype. The genes are TRBV30 and TRBJ1-3; D may be TRBD1 (5 bases). The CDR3 is 16 residues long. The germline gives CDR1 GTSNPN, CDR2 SVGIG (reference sequence). V lost 3 bases, J lost 2 bases, and 17 bases lay in between. CDR3 loop: CAWSLMGGKAGNTIYF. The CDR3 nucleotides read TGTGCCTGGAGCCTGATGGGGGGAAAGGCTGGAAACACCATATATTTT.

This clonotype was recorded at least ten times. The chain combines TRBV3-1 with TRBJ1-2, with 8 nucleotides matching TRBD1. This CDR3 comprises 15 residues. J lost 7 bases, V lost 3 bases, and 10 bases had no gene match. Germline V lookup: CDR1 LGHDT, CDR2 YNNKEL (reference sequence). In nucleotides, the CDR3 is TGTGCCAGCAGCCACCGCGGACAGGGAGCGAGTGGCTACACCTTC. Translated: CASSHRGQGASGYTF.

This clonotype has at least ten counts. The V call is TRBV24-1, the J call TRBJ2-1; D is unresolved. The germline gives CDR1 KGHDR, CDR2 SFDVKD. V was trimmed by 5 bases and J by 9 bases, leaving 7 bases between them. The CDR3 totals 11 residues. CDR3: CATSGPFEQFF. CDR3 nucleotides: TGTGCCACCAGTGGACCTTTTGAGCAGTTCTTC.

This clonotype occurred a few times. This sequence joins TRBV28 and TRBJ2-7, with TRBD2 matching over 11 bases. The CDR3 contains 13 residues. The trim removed 5 bases at V and 8 bases at J, leaving 5 bases unmatched. Per the germline V gene, CDR1 is MDHEN and CDR2 is SYDVKM. CDR3 DNA: TGTGCCAGCAGTGGAAGACTAGCGGGGAAGCAGTACTTC. Protein sequence: CASSGRLAGKQYF.

This clonotype was counted many times. The rearrangement links TRBV6-5 to TRBJ2-6; a possible D gene is TRBD1 (5 bases). V lost 6 bases to trimming and J lost 4 bases, with 7 bases between them. Germline loops: CDR1 MNHEY, CDR2 SVGAGI. The CDR3 has 13 residues. CDR3 sequence (DNA): TGTGCCAGCAGACGGACAGGGGCCAACGTCCTGACTTTC. Amino acids: CASRRTGANVLTF.

This clonotype turned up a few times. The chain is built from TRBV28 and TRBJ2-7; D remains ambiguous. The ends were cut back, 6 bases at V and 2 bases at J, with 8 bases in the middle. CDR1 is MDHEN, CDR2 SYDVKM, per germline. There are 12 residues in the CDR3. This CDR3 is CASSLNTYEQYF. The CDR3 DNA reads TGTGCCAGCAGCCTTAACACCTACGAGCAGTACTTC.

The table lists this clonotype with a few counts. The chain couples TRBV14 to TRBJ2-7, with TRBD1 matching 7 bases. Germline trimming cut 4 bases from V and 4 bases from J; bases unmatched to any gene: 10. Germline loops: CDR1 SGHDN, CDR2 FVKESK. This CDR3 contains 15 residues. The CDR3 sequence is CASSRVPGQQYEQYF. CDR3 bases: TGTGCCAGCAGCCGCGTGCCGGGACAGCAATACGAGCAGTACTTC.

The sample holds a few counts of this clonotype. The chain is built from TRBV28 and TRBJ2-5; 7 bases are a match to TRBD1. CDR3 length: 13 amino acids. The V gene's germline CDR1 is MDHEN and CDR2 SYDVKM. J gave up 4 bases and V 4 bases, and 3 bases lay outside the gene matches. In DNA, the CDR3 is TGTGCCAGCAGTTCCGGACAGGCAGAGACCCAGTACTTC. Amino acids: CASSSGQAETQYF.

The V gene is TRBV2, the J gene TRBJ1-2; tentative D call: TRBD1 (5 bases). The CDR3 consists of 13 residues. Germline V gives CDR1 SNHLY, CDR2 FYNNEI. Trimming removed 6 bases from V and 4 bases from J, with 12 bases in between. CDR3 in DNA: TGTGCCAGCAGGGGCGACAGAAGCTATGGCTACACCTTC. Translating it yields CASRGDRSYGYTF.

This clonotype was observed a few times. The V and J genes are TRBV12-3 or TRBV12-4 and TRBJ2-7, with TRBD1 identical over 8 bases. The CDR3 has 15 amino acids. Losses at the gene ends were 7 bases for V and 2 bases for J; bases not matched to a gene: 10. The CDR3 reads CASTGGQGRAYEQYF. The CDR3 DNA follows: TGTGCCAGCACCGGAGGACAGGGTCGCGCCTACGAGCAGTACTTC.

This clonotype was seen more than once but under ten times. The V gene is TRBV28, the J gene TRBJ2-7; weak D call: TRBD2 (6 bases). The CDR3 is made up of 15 amino acids. CDR1 and CDR2 (germline): MDHEN, SYDVKM. The ends were cut back, 3 bases at V and 0 bases at J, with 12 bases in the middle. The CDR3 sequence: CASSLGRESSYEQYF. The CDR3 bases are TGTGCCAGCAGTTTGGGGCGGGAAAGCTCCTACGAGCAGTACTTC.

This clonotype was counted at least ten times. This chain uses TRBV20-1 with TRBJ2-7; TRBD1 matches at 8 bases. The CDR3 is made up of 14 amino acids. Germline loops: CDR1 DFQATT, CDR2 SNEGSKA (reference sequence). The junction had 7 bases not matched to a gene; V was cut back by 2 bases and J by 4 bases. CDR3 sequence (DNA): TGCAGTGCTAGAAACCCAGGGGGCGGGTACGAGCAGTACTTC. This translates into CSARNPGGGYEQYF.

The rearrangement joins TRBV20-1 to TRBJ1-1, with D hard to call. The V and J ends lost 3 bases and 9 bases respectively, with 17 bases between them. Germline CDR1 reads DFQATT; CDR2 reads SNEGSKA (reference sequence). The CDR3 is made up of 13 amino acids. Here the CDR3 reads CSASVVREGKAFF. The CDR3 DNA is TGCAGTGCTAGTGTCGTTAGGGAGGGAAAAGCTTTCTTT.

Only a few counts were recorded for this clonotype. The chain carries TRBV9 and TRBJ2-1; 8 bases align to TRBD2. V trimming: 0 bases; J trimming: 7 bases; junction bases outside the gene matches: 3. This CDR3 has 14 residues. From germline, CDR1 is SGDLS and CDR2 YYNGEE. The CDR3 here is CASSVAGRANEQFF. In DNA, the CDR3 is TGTGCCAGCAGCGTAGCCGGGAGGGCTAATGAGCAGTTCTTC.

This clonotype was observed many times. The rearrangement uses TRBV7-2 and TRBJ2-6; possibly TRBD1 for D (6 bases). Germline V gene data show CDR1 as SGHTA and CDR2 as FQGNSA. V dropped 6 bases and J dropped 2 bases, with 14 bases sitting between them. This CDR3 comprises 16 residues. CDR3 sequence reads: CASSRKQGTGANVLTF. The CDR3 bases are TGTGCCAGCAGTCGCAAACAGGGAACTGGGGCCAACGTCCTGACTTTC. The variable domain in full, with the rest retrieved from reference TRBV7-2 and TRBJ2-6, is GAGVSQSPSNKVTEKGKDVELRCDPISGHTALYWYRQSLGQGLEFLIYFQGNSAPDKSGLPSDRFSAERTGGSVSTLTIQRTQQEDSAVYLCASSRKQGTGANVLTFGAGSRLTVL.

The chain is built from TRBV3-1 and TRBJ2-1; 9 nucleotides line up with TRBD1. This CDR3 comprises 15 residues. CDR1 is LGHDT and CDR2 is YNNKEL in the germline V gene (reference sequence). With V trimmed by 9 bases and J by 4 bases, 10 bases remained unmatched. CDR3 sequence reads: CASEGTGYRYNEQFF. CDR3 in DNA: TGTGCCAGTGAGGGGACAGGGTATCGATACAATGAGCAGTTCTTC.

This clonotype was detected a few times. This chain connects TRBV9 to TRBJ2-1, with 8 bases aligning to TRBD2. Germline V lookup: CDR1 SGDLS, CDR2 YYNGEE. The CDR3 spans 13 residues. The V and J ends lost 4 bases and 12 bases, in that order; junction bases with no gene match: 9. DNA of the CDR3: TGTGCCAGCAGCTATGCCGGACTAGCAGGGCAGTTCTTC. It encodes CASSYAGLAGQFF.

This clonotype was observed many times. V gene TRBV29-1 combines with J gene TRBJ2-3; D ambiguous. Germline V lookup: CDR1 SQVTM, CDR2 ANQGSEA. There are 10 residues in the CDR3. V was cut by 6 bases and J by 4 bases, with 5 bases left in between. The CDR3 here is CSVGADTQYF. CDR3 in DNA: TGCAGCGTGGGTGCAGATACGCAGTATTTT.